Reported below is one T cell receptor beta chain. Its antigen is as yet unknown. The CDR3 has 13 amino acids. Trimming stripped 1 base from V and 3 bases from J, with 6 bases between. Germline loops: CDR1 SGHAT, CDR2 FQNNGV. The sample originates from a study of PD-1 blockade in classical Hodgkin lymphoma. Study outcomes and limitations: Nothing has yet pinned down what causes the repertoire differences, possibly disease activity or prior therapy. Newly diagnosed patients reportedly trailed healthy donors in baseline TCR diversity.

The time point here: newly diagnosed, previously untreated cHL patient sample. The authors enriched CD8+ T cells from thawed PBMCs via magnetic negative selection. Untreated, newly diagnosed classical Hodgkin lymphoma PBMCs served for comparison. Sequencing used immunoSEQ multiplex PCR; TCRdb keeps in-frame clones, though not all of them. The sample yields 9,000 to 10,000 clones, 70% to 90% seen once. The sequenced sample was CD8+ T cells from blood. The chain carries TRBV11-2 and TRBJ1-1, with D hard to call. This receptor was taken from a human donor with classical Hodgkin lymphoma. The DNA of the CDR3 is TGTGCCAGCAGCTTAGCCGGGTACACTGAAGCTTTCTTT. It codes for CASSLAGYTEAFF.